These 5 T cell receptor beta chains were sequenced from one sample in a study of cytomegalovirus exposure and HLA in healthy donors. Measured with immunoSEQ multiplex PCR; TCRdb has only the in-frame clones, and not every one. The sample contains about 170,000 clones, around nine tenths of which appear only once. Sequencing was carried out using PBMCs. These receptors were obtained from a man between 18 and 35 years old in good health and CMV-seropositive.

The V gene is TRBV7-3, the J gene TRBJ2-7; D perhaps matches TRBD2 (7 bases). The CDR3 has 15 amino acids. V was trimmed by 2 bases and J by 3 bases, leaving 14 bases between them. Germline V gene data show CDR1 as SGHTA and CDR2 as FQGTGA. The CDR3 region has the DNA TGTGCCAGCAGCTTAGGCGGGGGCGGCCTCTACGAGCAGTACTTC. Translation gives CASSLGGGGLYEQYF.

Of note for this clone: Other DNA sequences in the same sample also yield this CDR3. The chain joins TRBV9 to TRBJ2-3, with a possible D match to TRBD2 (5 bases). The V and J ends lost 3 bases and 2 bases respectively, with 7 bases between them. This CDR3 is built from 13 residues. CDR1 SGDLS and CDR2 YYNGEE come from the germline V gene. CDR3 sequence (DNA): TGTGCCAGCAGCGGAGGGAACACAGATACGCAGTATTTT. Residues: CASSGGNTDTQYF.

This chain joins TRBV13 and TRBJ2-3; possible D gene TRBD2, 5 bases. Per the germline V gene, CDR1 is PRHDT and CDR2 is FYEKMQ (reference sequence). This CDR3 contains 14 residues. V was shortened by 5 bases and J by 0 bases, with 9 bases between the two germline ends. The CDR3 DNA is TGTGCCAGCAGCCGCGGGTATAGCACAGATACGCAGTATTTT. It translates to CASSRGYSTDTQYF. The full variable domain, its missing parts supplied by reference TRBV13 and TRBJ2-3, is AAGVIQSPRHLIKEKRETATLKCYPIPRHDTVYWYQQGPGQDPQFLISFYEKMQSDKGSIPDRFSAQQFSDYHSELNMSSLELGDSALYFCASSRGYSTDTQYFGPGTRLTVL.

The chain combines TRBV27 with TRBJ1-1; the D is unclear. In germline, CDR1 is MNHEY, CDR2 SMNVEV (reference sequence). This CDR3 contains 15 residues. V lost 2 bases to trimming and J lost 4 bases, with 14 bases between them. The CDR3 is CASSLIQMIGTEAFF. The CDR3 nucleotides are TGTGCCAGCAGTTTAATACAGATGATCGGCACTGAAGCTTTCTTT.

The chain uses TRBV27 and TRBJ2-3, with D tentatively TRBD2 (6 bases). V was clipped by 6 bases and J by 3 bases, with 16 bases between them. Germline V gives CDR1 MNHEY, CDR2 SMNVEV (reference sequence). The CDR3 consists of 15 residues. The CDR3 DNA reads as TGTGCCAGCAGCCTGCGGGGAGTGGGAACAGATACGCAGTATTTT. Translating it yields CASSLRGVGTDTQYF.